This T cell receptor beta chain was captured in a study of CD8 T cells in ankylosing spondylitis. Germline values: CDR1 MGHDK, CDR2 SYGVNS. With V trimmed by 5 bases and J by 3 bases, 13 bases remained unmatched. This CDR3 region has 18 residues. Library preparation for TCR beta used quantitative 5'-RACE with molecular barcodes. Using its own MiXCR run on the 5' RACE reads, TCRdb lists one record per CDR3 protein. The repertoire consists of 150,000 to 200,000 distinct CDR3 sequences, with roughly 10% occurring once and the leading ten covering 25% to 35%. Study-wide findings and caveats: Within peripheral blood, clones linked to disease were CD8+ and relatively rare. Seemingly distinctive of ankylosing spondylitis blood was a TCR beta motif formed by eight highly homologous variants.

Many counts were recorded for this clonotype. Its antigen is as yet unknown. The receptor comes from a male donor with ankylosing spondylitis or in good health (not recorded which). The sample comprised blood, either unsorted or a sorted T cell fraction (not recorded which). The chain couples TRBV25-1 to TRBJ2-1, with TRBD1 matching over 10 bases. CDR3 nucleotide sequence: TGTGCCAGCAGTCAAAGACTCCTCCGGGACAGGGGCTACAATGAGCAGTTCTTC. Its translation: CASSQRLLRDRGYNEQFF.